This T cell receptor beta chain was sequenced during a study of cytomegalovirus exposure and HLA in healthy donors. In regard to this clone: Antigen: not known.

In the PCR, 60 Vbeta and 13 Jbeta primers were used. TCRdb's table, derived via immunoSEQ multiplex PCR, lists solely in-frame clones and lacks some. The table lists roughly 120,000 clones, around 86% of them singletons. The CDR3 runs to 13 residues. CDR1 SGHAT and CDR2 FQNNGV come from the germline V gene. V was clipped by 7 bases and J by 5 bases; unmatched bases: 4. Whole-study findings and limits: Sequencing artifact likely explains a cluster of highly shared sequence variants.

The sequence was obtained from a woman in her 30s in good health and CMV-seronegative. The V and J genes are TRBV11-2 and TRBJ2-1, with 8 bases identical to TRBD2. Sequencing was done on a sample of PBMCs. CDR3 residues: CASILSGNNEQFF. CDR3 bases: TGTGCCAGCATCCTTAGCGGGAACAATGAGCAGTTCTTC.